These T cell receptor beta chains were read from a single sample in a study of cytomegalovirus exposure and HLA in healthy donors. The table came from immunoSEQ multiplex PCR; TCRdb's copy has only in-frame clones and leaves some out. In total, the table holds about 200,000 clones. The sequenced sample was PBMCs. Receptors originate from a young man in good health and CMV-seronegative. Both conserved end residues are part of each CDR3. D genes are given only for firm matches.

>TRBD2|TRBJ2-1|TRBV9
CASSVRSGRDSYNEQFF
TGTGCCAGCAGCGTGCGTAGCGGGAGGGATTCCTACAATGAGCAGTTCTTC
>TRBD2|TRBJ2-5|TRBV5-4
CASSLGLAGLQETQYF
TGTGCCAGCAGCCTAGGACTAGCGGGTCTGCAAGAGACCCAGTACTTC
>NA|TRBJ1-4|TRBV11-3
CASSPTSTNEKLFF
TGTGCCAGCAGCCCAACATCAACTAATGAAAAACTGTTTTTT
>TRBD1|TRBJ1-3|TRBV6-5
CASSYGTGRNMRSIYF
TGTGCCAGCAGTTACGGGACAGGACGAAACATGAGGTCCATATATTTT
>TRBD2|TRBJ2-2|TRBV5-1
CASSAERHGTSGRRRSTGELFF
TGCGCCAGCAGCGCTGAAAGACACGGGACTAGCGGGAGAAGGCGGTCCACCGGGGAGCTGTTTTTT
>TRBD1|TRBJ1-5|TRBV18
CASSPPGTGGSQPQHF
TGTGCCAGCTCACCACCCGGGACAGGGGGCAGTCAGCCCCAGCATTTT
>NA|TRBJ2-7|TRBV4-1
CASSQDLGARDPSYEQYF
TGCGCCAGCAGCCAAGACCTGGGGGCCCGGGACCCCTCCTACGAGCAGTACTTC
>TRBD1|TRBJ2-7|TRBV7-2
CASSLYRPGTGTGSWQYF
TGTGCCAGCAGCTTATATCGTCCGGGGACCGGGACAGGGAGTTGGCAGTACTTC
>TRBD1|TRBJ2-2|TRBV10-3
CAISTGTGRIGELFF
TGTGCCATCAGTACCGGGACAGGGAGGATCGGGGAGCTGTTTTTT
>NA|TRBJ1-6|TRBV5-1
CASSLATGYNSPLHF
TGCGCCAGCAGCTTGGCCACAGGTTATAATTCACCCCTCCACTTT
>NA|TRBJ2-2|TRBV6-6
CATLQTAGVYTGELFF
TGTGCCACCCTACAAACGGCCGGAGTTTACACCGGGGAGCTGTTTTTT
>TRBD2|TRBJ2-3|TRBV10-3
CAIRSGGRTDTQYF
TGTGCCATCAGGTCGGGAGGCCGCACAGATACGCAGTATTTT
>NA|TRBJ2-1|TRBV4-2
CASRYDNEQFF
TGTGCCAGCAGGTATGACAATGAGCAGTTCTTC
>TRBD1|TRBJ1-1|TRBV19
CASSIGQGYTEAFF
TGTGCCAGTAGTATCGGACAGGGATACACTGAAGCTTTCTTT
>TRBD1|TRBJ2-6|TRBV19
CASRYGTVTSGANVLTF
TGTGCCAGTAGATACGGGACAGTGACCTCTGGGGCCAACGTCCTGACTTTC
>NA|TRBJ2-3|TRBV9
CASSVVGGGDTQYF
TGTGCCAGCAGCGTAGTAGGGGGTGGCGATACGCAGTATTTT
>NA|TRBJ1-5|TRBV19
CASRGAVGNQPQHF
TGTGCCAGTCGGGGGGCCGTGGGCAATCAGCCCCAGCATTTT
>NA|TRBJ2-1|TRBV4-1
CASSTPGALYNEQFF
TGCGCCAGCAGCACCCCTGGGGCCCTATACAATGAGCAGTTCTTC
>TRBD2|TRBJ2-1|TRBV7-3
CASSPGLAGRNEQFF
TGTGCCAGCAGCCCTGGACTAGCGGGAAGGAATGAGCAGTTCTTC
>TRBD1|TRBJ1-2|TRBV29-1
CSVWGQGAASYTF
TGCAGCGTTTGGGGACAGGGAGCGGCCAGCTACACCTTC
>TRBD2|TRBJ2-1|TRBV6-6
CASSYGRERDEQFF
TGTGCCAGCAGTTACGGGCGGGAGAGGGATGAGCAGTTCTTC
>TRBD1|TRBJ1-5|TRBV19
CASSIAQGDQPQHF
TGTGCCAGTAGTATAGCCCAGGGGGATCAGCCCCAGCATTTT
>TRBD1|TRBJ2-1|TRBV6-4
CASSPTGEAYNEQFF
TGTGCCAGCAGTCCGACAGGGGAGGCTTACAATGAGCAGTTCTTC
>NA|TRBJ2-5|TRBV2
CASIKSPQAQETQYF
TGTGCCAGCATTAAGAGTCCACAGGCCCAAGAGACCCAGTACTTC
>NA|TRBJ1-4|TRBV7-9
CASSFVGRINEKLFF
TGTGCCAGCAGCTTCGTCGGGAGAATTAATGAAAAACTGTTTTTT
>TRBD2|TRBJ2-5|TRBV7-3
CASAEILWGGKSETQYF
TGTGCCAGCGCCGAGATTCTCTGGGGGGGGAAGTCAGAGACCCAGTACTTC
>NA|TRBJ1-3|TRBV19
CATSTDFGNTIYF
TGTGCCACCTCGACAGACTTTGGAAACACCATATATTTT
>NA|TRBJ2-7|TRBV25-1
CASSGQYEQYF
TGTGCCAGCAGCGGTCAATACGAGCAGTACTTC
>NA|TRBJ2-7|TRBV27
CASSLEQGEQYF
TGTGCCAGCAGTTTGGAACAGGGCGAGCAGTACTTC
>NA|TRBJ2-3|TRBV28
CASSGHDQGTDTQYF
TGTGCCAGCAGTGGCCACGATCAGGGAACAGATACGCAGTATTTT
>TRBD1|TRBJ2-7|TRBV5-1
CASSLGSGGSYEQYF
TGCGCCAGCAGCTTGGGGTCAGGGGGCTCCTACGAGCAGTACTTC
>NA|TRBJ2-7|TRBV1
CTSSRRLAGDRYEQYF
TGCACCAGCAGCCGCCGACTAGCGGGAGATAGATACGAGCAGTACTTC
>NA|TRBJ2-7|TRBV6-5
CASSDIITYEQYF
TGTGCCAGCAGTGACATTATCACCTACGAGCAGTACTTC
>NA|TRBJ1-5|TRBV30
CAWSASFGGAEQPQHF
TGTGCCTGGAGTGCGTCGTTTGGGGGGGCAGAACAGCCCCAGCATTTT
>NA|TRBJ2-7|TRBV4-1
CASSQGEGLRSYEQYF
TGCGCCAGCAGCCAAGGCGAGGGTTTAAGGTCCTACGAGCAGTACTTC
>NA|TRBJ2-1|TRBV18
CASSLSRSSYNEQFF
TGTGCCAGCTCACTGTCTAGGAGCTCCTACAATGAGCAGTTCTTC
>TRBD2|TRBJ2-7|TRBV5-6
CASSEASGGLAYEQYF
TGTGCCAGCAGCGAGGCTAGCGGGGGCCTCGCCTACGAGCAGTACTTC
>NA|TRBJ1-2|TRBV30
CAWRLDRDKDGYTF
TGTGCCTGGAGGTTGGACAGAGATAAGGATGGCTACACCTTC
>TRBD1|TRBJ2-1|TRBV7-2
CASTWDRSYNEQFF
TGTGCCAGCACCTGGGACAGATCCTACAATGAGCAGTTCTTC
>NA|TRBJ1-3|TRBV19
CASTHTRAFGNTIYF
TGTGCCAGTACCCATACCAGGGCTTTTGGAAACACCATATATTTT
>NA|TRBJ2-5|TRBV5-1
CASSVPDSPQETQYF
TGCGCCAGCAGCGTCCCAGATAGCCCTCAAGAGACCCAGTACTTC
>NA|TRBJ1-1|TRBV19
CASSPEGGYTEAFF
TGTGCCAGTAGCCCCGAGGGAGGCTACACTGAAGCTTTCTTT
>NA|TRBJ1-4|TRBV19
CASTTPERGGDEKLFF
TGTGCCAGTACCACCCCCGAGCGGGGGGGGGATGAAAAACTGTTTTTT
>NA|TRBJ1-1|TRBV28
CASSLTAAGGETEAFF
TGTGCCAGCAGTTTAACGGCCGCGGGTGGAGAAACTGAAGCTTTCTTT
>TRBD1|TRBJ2-5|TRBV2
CASNQRGLETQYF
TGTGCCAGCAACCAGAGGGGGCTGGAGACCCAGTACTTC
>TRBD2|TRBJ2-1|TRBV19
CASTPGTSGYNEQFF
TGTGCCAGTACCCCCGGGACTAGCGGCTACAATGAGCAGTTCTTC